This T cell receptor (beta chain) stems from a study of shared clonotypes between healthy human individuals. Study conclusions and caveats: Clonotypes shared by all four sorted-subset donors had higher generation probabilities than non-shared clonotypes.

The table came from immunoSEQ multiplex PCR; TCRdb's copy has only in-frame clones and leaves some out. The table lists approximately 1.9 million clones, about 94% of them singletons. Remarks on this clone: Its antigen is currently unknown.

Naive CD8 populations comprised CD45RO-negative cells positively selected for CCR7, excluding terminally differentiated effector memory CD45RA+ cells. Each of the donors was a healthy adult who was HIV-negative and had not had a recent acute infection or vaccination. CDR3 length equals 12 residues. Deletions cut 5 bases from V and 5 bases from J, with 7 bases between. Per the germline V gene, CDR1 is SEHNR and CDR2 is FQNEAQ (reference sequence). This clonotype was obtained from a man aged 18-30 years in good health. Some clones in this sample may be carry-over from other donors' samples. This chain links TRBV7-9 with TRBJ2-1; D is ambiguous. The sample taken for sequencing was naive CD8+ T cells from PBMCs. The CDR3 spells CASSPADNEQFF. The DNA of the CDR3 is TGTGCCAGCAGCCCCGCGGACAATGAGCAGTTCTTC.